Sequencing of this T cell receptor (beta chain) was carried out in a study of OX40 agonist ivuxolimab in advanced cancers. General notes on the study: The costimulatory receptor OX40 (CD134) was targeted by ivuxolimab, a fully human IgG2 agonistic monoclonal antibody. In the dose-escalation cohort, around four fifths of patients were male, and the mean age was roughly 60 years with a range of roughly 23 to 90. The point of sequencing TCRbeta in the periphery was to test whether ivuxolimab changed TCR sequence diversity and drove clonal T-cell expansion. Partial responses were achieved by three dose-escalation patients, of whom one had hepatocellular carcinoma and two had cutaneous melanoma. Prior anti-PD-1, anti-PD-L1 or anti-CTLA-4 therapy was permitted, and approximately 42% of dose-escalation patients had received checkpoint inhibitors. Among the 52 dose-escalation patients, some 19 had hepatocellular carcinoma, 15 or so melanoma, 9 renal cell carcinoma and 9 head and neck cancer. Intravenous ivuxolimab was administered to patients every 2 weeks at six dose levels: 0.01, 0.1, 0.3, 1.5, 3 and 10 mg/kg. The monotherapy dose-escalation portion (N of about 52 patients) of the phase I ivuxolimab trial is reported in the paper. What the authors observed across the whole study: The antigen specificity of the clonally expanded peripheral T cells was not determined. Low levels of normalized T-cell clonal expansion were also shown by some nonresponding patients. Partial responders in the 0.1-3.0 mg/kg groups had among the lowest normalized peripheral clonal expansion, especially among CD8+ T cells. At doses of 0.1 to 3.0 mg/kg, clonal expansion of both CD4+ and CD8+ blood T cells was observed from baseline to week 6. After ivuxolimab, expanded clones were on average more numerous among CD8+ T cells than among CD4+ T cells.

To sequence the TCRbeta CDR3 region, genomic DNA was isolated from the sorted cells. TCRbeta CDR3 regions were sequenced using the immunoSEQ Assay. TCRdb limited this immuneACCESS table to in-frame rearrangements with V and J called. A share of clones is missing; checked studies link under half to unresolved V genes, and the rest is unexplained. In this sample the table shows 130,000 or so clones, roughly 95% of which occur a single time. Approximately 0.15% of the sample is held by the ten biggest clonotypes. The germline V gene (reference sequence) gives CDR1 as SEHNR and CDR2 as FQNEAQ. After removal of 3 bases from V and 3 bases from J, the junction retains 4 bases not matched to a gene. From cysteine to phenylalanine, the CDR3 is 15 amino acids long. Only the CDR3 part of the read is kept: 45 bases, read in frame from the first base. Of note for this clone: The antigen this receptor binds is unknown. One base away there is no much larger clone; base qualities are not given. Other DNA sequences in the sample encode the same CDR3.

The trial excluded patients who had a history of autoimmune disease or were on systemic immunosuppression. Peripheral blood for TCR sequencing was drawn from every dose cohort at baseline, at cycle 4 day 1 and at cycle 7 day 1. The samples were taken from a phase I, first-in-human, multicenter, open-label dose-escalation trial of ivuxolimab. Adults with locally advanced or metastatic melanoma, renal cell, hepatocellular, or head and neck squamous cell carcinoma were enrolled in the trial. CD4+ and CD8+ T cells were sorted separately from peripheral blood before TCR sequencing. The clonotype was recovered from an adult with an advanced solid tumor such as melanoma, head and neck, liver or kidney cancer. The sequences come from CD4+ or CD8+ T cells sorted from blood, collected in a trial of the OX40 agonist ivuxolimab. This chain joins TRBV7-9 to TRBJ2-1, and 8 junctional nucleotides match TRBD2. The CDR3 has the sequence CASSFTSGGYNEQFF. The nucleotide sequence is TGTGCCAGCAGCTTTACTAGCGGAGGCTACAATGAGCAGTTCTTC.